The 12 T cell receptor beta chains given below trace back to one sample, sequenced in a study of human T cells and chemical hapten exposure. Using its own MiXCR run on the RACE reads, TCRdb lists one record per CDR3 protein. Among 300,000 to 400,000 distinct CDR3 sequences listed, 5% to 6.5% were seen once. Time point indicated: pre-sensitization, week 0. Treatment noted: therapeutic diphenylcyclopropenone sensitization with weekly scalp DPC. This sample comprised whole blood, obtained in connection with sensitization to the hapten diphenylcyclopropenone (DPC). Receptor source: a woman aged 45-59 years with alopecia areata. Some clones in this sample may be carry-over from other donors' samples.

At least ten counts were recorded for this clonotype. The rearrangement links TRBV5-6 to TRBJ2-3; D may be TRBD1 (5 bases). V lost 7 bases to trimming and J lost 4 bases, with 19 bases between them. Germline assignment: CDR1 SGHDT and CDR2 YYEEEE. The CDR3 covers 15 residues. The CDR3 region has the DNA TGTGCCAGCCGTACAGGTTCCCAAGTGCCAGATACGCAGTATTTT. Residues: CASRTGSQVPDTQYF.

Turning to this clonotype: A much larger clone sits a single nucleotide away, making a read error possible. This chain uses TRBV28 with TRBJ2-7; tentatively, D is TRBD2 (5 bases). The germline V gene encodes CDR1 MDHEN and CDR2 SYDVKM. The CDR3 runs 12 residues. CDR3 protein: CASSLRDYDQYF. The CDR3 DNA sequence: TGTGCCAGCAGTTTGAGAGACTACGATCAGTACTTC.

This clonotype was seen a handful of times. J is TRBJ2-3 and V is TRBV5-1, with 9 nucleotides matching TRBD2. The germline gives CDR1 SGHRS, CDR2 YFSETQ. V shed 2 bases and J 5 bases; nucleotides not matched to a gene: 6. The length of the CDR3 is 15 residues. The CDR3 loop is CASSFQRGAKDTQYF. As DNA, the CDR3 is TGCGCCAGCAGCTTTCAGCGGGGGGCGAAAGATACGCAGTATTTT.

This clonotype was seen ten or more times. The chain links TRBV5-1 to TRBJ2-7, with D unresolved. CDR3 length equals 12 residues. V was trimmed by 0 bases and J by 7 bases, leaving 8 bases between them. The germline V gene encodes CDR1 SGHRS and CDR2 YFSETQ. The CDR3 sequence is CASSLDQLEQYF. The CDR3 nucleotides are TGCGCCAGCAGCTTGGACCAGCTGGAGCAGTACTTC.

This clonotype was counted many times. The chain recombines TRBV24-1 with TRBJ2-1; the D gene is possibly TRBD2 (5 bases). Germline V CDR1 and CDR2: KGHDR, SFDVKD. The CDR3 contains 14 residues. The ends were cut back, 4 bases at V and 10 bases at J, with 16 bases in the middle. Here the CDR3 reads CATSEVGGLGEQFF. CDR3 in DNA: TGTGCCACCAGTGAGGTGGGCGGACTTGGGGAGCAGTTCTTC.

As concerns this clonotype: A much larger clone lies a single base off, so this may be a read error. The chain recombines TRBV7-9 with TRBJ2-3, with 7 bases fitting TRBD2. CDR3 length: 17 residues. CDR1 SEHNR and CDR2 FQNEAQ come from the germline V gene (reference sequence). In DNA, the CDR3 is TGTGCCAGCAGCCCCCCCGCGGCTAGCGGACACACAGATACGCGGTATTTT. Its translation: CASSPPAASGHTDTRYF. Complete variable domain (other parts from reference TRBV7-9 and TRBJ2-3): DTGVSQNPRHKITKRGQNVTFRCDPISEHNRLYWYRQTLGQGPEFLTYFQNEAQLEKSRLLSDRFSAERPKGSFSTLEIQRTEQGDSAMYLCASSPPAASGHTDTRYFGPGTRLTVL.

This clonotype was counted a few times. The chain recombines TRBV5-1 with TRBJ2-4; 13 nucleotides align to TRBD2. V shed 0 bases, J shed 1 base, and the junction held 4 bases outside the gene matches. This CDR3 comprises 18 residues. Germline lookup yields CDR1 SGHRS and CDR2 YFSETQ. DNA for the CDR3: TGCGCCAGCAGCTTGGAACTAGCGGGAGGGCCGGCCAAAAACATTCAGTACTTC. This codes for CASSLELAGGPAKNIQYF.

In its sample, this clonotype was seen many times. The rearrangement joins TRBV20-1 to TRBJ2-7; D remains unclear. Trimming took off 3 bases at V and 7 bases at J, with 13 bases between the two ends. Looked up from germline, CDR1 is DFQATT and CDR2 is SNEGSKA (reference sequence). The CDR3 sequence is 12 residues long. In DNA, the CDR3 is TGCAGTGCTAGTAAAGGGCCAAGGGAGCAGTACTTC. As protein: CSASKGPREQYF.

This clonotype was seen ten or more times. The J gene is TRBJ1-5, the V gene TRBV27; D not resolved. The CDR3 totals 14 residues. CDR1 and CDR2 (germline): MNHEY, SMNVEV (reference sequence). The V end was cut by 7 bases, the J end by 0 bases, with 10 bases between. The CDR3 DNA sequence: TGTGCCAGCAAGGCGGCTGATAGCAATCAGCCCCAGCATTTT. Translating it yields CASKAADSNQPQHF.

In its sample, this clonotype was seen many times. The V and J genes are TRBV5-6 and TRBJ2-7; D remains ambiguous. CDR1 and CDR2 (germline): SGHDT, YYEEEE. V was clipped by 4 bases and J by 7 bases, with 15 bases between them. The CDR3 totals 13 residues. The CDR3 bases are TGTGCCAGCAGCCCGGGCCCGGAGCTGGAGCAGTACTTC. The encoded protein is CASSPGPELEQYF.

V usage is TRBV19 and J usage is TRBJ2-2, with TRBD1 matching over 10 bases. Trimming cost V 0 bases and J 4 bases; bases outside gene matches: 2. Looked up from germline, CDR1 is LNHDA and CDR2 is SQIVND (reference sequence). This CDR3 spans 16 amino acids. The CDR3 loop is CASSIERTGGTGELFF. DNA of the CDR3: TGTGCCAGTAGTATAGAGCGGACAGGGGGCACCGGGGAGCTGTTTTTT.

This clonotype has a handful of counts. One base away lies a much larger clone, so this may be a sequencing read error. This chain joins TRBV7-2 and TRBJ2-1; D is undetermined. In germline, CDR1 is SGHTA, CDR2 FQGNSA. The ends were cut back, 0 bases at V and 7 bases at J, with 4 bases in the middle. CDR3 length: 12 residues. The CDR3 reads CASSLAKNEQFF. The DNA of the CDR3 is TGTGCCAGCAGCTTAGCGAAGAATGAGCAGTTCTTC.